These T cell receptor beta chains were read from a single sample in a study of technical replicates of blood from a handful of donors. Generated by immunoSEQ multiplex PCR, the TCRdb table keeps only in-frame clones and is missing some. The sample records roughly 76,000 clones, 94% being singletons. Sequenced: T cells isolated from PBMCs. These receptors came from a human donor in good health. The CDR3 runs from the conserved cysteine through the conserved F or W.

TRBV7-9	TRBJ2-5	CASSPPRGLQETQYF
TRBV11-3	TRBJ1-3	CASSLSVTGAGNTIYF
TRBV7-2	TRBJ1-5	CASSLVLAADQPQHF
TRBV6-6	TRBJ1-1	CASKNRDSSEAFF
TRBV5-4	TRBJ2-5	CASSLGGPGETQYF
TRBV7-9	TRBJ1-2	CASSLLTGADGYTF
TRBV15	TRBJ2-7	CATSREGSISYEQYF
TRBV6-1	TRBJ2-7	CASSERGPSYEQYF
TRBV10-3	TRBJ2-1	CATMGGSYNEQFF
TRBV5-1	TRBJ1-2	CASSLAGRVDGYTF
TRBV29-1	TRBJ2-7	CSVGGGTSGSNEQYF
TRBV19	TRBJ2-7	CASSIGETNSYEQYF
TRBV12-2	TRBJ2-1	CASRFLFLRLEQFF
TRBV5-1	TRBJ2-3	CASSLESKTDTQYF
TRBV4-1	TRBJ1-4	CASSSLTRGEEKLFF
TRBV6-1	TRBJ2-7	CASSEWQDPSYEQYF
TRBV11-2	TRBJ2-5	CASSLGLAGIQETQYF
TRBV6-1	TRBJ1-5	CASSVPGGDQPQHF
TRBV13	TRBJ2-1	CASSLGQGDEQFF
TRBV7-9	TRBJ1-3	CASRAEHSGNTIYF
TRBV5-1	TRBJ1-2	CASSLGGQGRIYTF
TRBV7-9	TRBJ2-6	CASSSLFSGGSGANVLTF
TRBV5-1	TRBJ1-4	CASSLADRGDEKLFF
TRBV7-8	TRBJ2-2	CASSLAPRVRTGELFF
TRBV6-1	TRBJ1-4	CASSLPVTTNEKLFF
TRBV18	TRBJ2-3	CASSPPGTTWGTQYF